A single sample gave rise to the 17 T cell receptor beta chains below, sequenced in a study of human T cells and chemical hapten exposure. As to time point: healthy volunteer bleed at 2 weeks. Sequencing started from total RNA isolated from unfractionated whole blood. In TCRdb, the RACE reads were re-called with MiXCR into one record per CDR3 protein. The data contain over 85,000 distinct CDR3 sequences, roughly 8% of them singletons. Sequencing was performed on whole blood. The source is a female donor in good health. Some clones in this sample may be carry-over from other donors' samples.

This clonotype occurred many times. The CDR3 spells CASSSTGTDTQYF. The DNA of the CDR3 is TGTGCCAGCAGCTCTACAGGGACAGATACGCAGTATTTT. J is TRBJ2-3 and V is TRBV7-6, with a weak D call TRBD1 (6 bases). CDR3 size: 13 residues. The V gene's germline CDR1 is SGHVS and CDR2 FNYEAQ. Trimming pared 4 bases from V and 3 bases from J, leaving 8 bases between.

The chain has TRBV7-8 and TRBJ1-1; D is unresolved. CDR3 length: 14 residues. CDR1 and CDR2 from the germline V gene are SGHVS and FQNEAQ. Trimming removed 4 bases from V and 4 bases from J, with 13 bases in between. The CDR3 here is CASSSTAGSTEAFF. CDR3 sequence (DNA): TGTGCCAGCAGCTCGACCGCGGGGAGCACTGAAGCTTTCTTT.

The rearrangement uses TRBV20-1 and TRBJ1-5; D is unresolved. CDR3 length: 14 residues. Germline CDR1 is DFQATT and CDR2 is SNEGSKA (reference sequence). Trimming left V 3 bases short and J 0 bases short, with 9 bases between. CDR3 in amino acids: CSARDGYSNQPQHF. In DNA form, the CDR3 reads TGCAGTGCTAGGGACGGTTATAGCAATCAGCCCCAGCATTTT.

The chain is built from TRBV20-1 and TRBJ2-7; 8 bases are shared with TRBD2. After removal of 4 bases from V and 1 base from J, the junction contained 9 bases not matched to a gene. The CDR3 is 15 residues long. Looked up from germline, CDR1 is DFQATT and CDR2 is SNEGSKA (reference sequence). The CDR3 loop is CSAMGRLASSYEQYF. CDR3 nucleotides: TGCAGTGCTATGGGCAGACTAGCGTCGTCCTACGAGCAGTACTTC.

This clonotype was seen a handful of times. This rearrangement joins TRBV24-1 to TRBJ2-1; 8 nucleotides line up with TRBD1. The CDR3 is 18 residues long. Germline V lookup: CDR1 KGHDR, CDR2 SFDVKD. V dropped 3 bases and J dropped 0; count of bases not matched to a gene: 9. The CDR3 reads CATSDPTLGQASYNEQFF. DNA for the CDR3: TGTGCCACCAGTGATCCCACCCTGGGACAGGCCTCCTACAATGAGCAGTTCTTC.

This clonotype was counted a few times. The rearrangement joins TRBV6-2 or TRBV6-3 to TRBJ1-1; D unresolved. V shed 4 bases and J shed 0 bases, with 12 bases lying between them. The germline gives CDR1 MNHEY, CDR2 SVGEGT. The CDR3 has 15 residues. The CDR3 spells CASSSAGSMNTEAFF. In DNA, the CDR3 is TGTGCCAGCAGTTCCGCCGGGAGCATGAACACTGAAGCTTTCTTT.

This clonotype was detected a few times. CDR3 protein: CASSLRDGYYNEQFF. CDR3 DNA sequence: TGTGCCAGCAGTTTAAGAGACGGCTATTACAATGAGCAGTTCTTC. The chain uses TRBV27 and TRBJ2-1, with D unresolved. Germline V gene lookup returns CDR1 MNHEY and CDR2 SMNVEV (reference sequence). CDR3 length equals 15 residues. Trimming stripped 2 bases from V and 4 bases from J, with 12 bases between.

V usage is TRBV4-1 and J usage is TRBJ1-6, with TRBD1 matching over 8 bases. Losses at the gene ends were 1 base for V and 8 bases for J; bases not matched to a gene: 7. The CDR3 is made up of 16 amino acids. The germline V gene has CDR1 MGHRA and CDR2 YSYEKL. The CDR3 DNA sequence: TGCGCCAGCAGCCAAGGGTTAGGCAGGGGGCATTCACCCCTCCACTTT. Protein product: CASSQGLGRGHSPLHF.

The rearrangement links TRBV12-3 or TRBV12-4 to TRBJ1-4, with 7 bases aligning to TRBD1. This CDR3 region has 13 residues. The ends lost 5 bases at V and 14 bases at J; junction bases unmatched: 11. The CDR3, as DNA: TGTGCCAGCAGTATCGACAGGGCGGGAAAGCTGTTTTTT. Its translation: CASSIDRAGKLFF.

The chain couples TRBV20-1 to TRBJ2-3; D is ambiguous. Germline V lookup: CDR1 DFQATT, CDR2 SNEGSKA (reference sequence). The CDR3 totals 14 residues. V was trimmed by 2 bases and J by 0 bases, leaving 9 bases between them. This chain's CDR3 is CSARHGDSTDTQYF. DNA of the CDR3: TGCAGTGCTAGACACGGAGATAGCACAGATACGCAGTATTTT.

Here the CDR3 reads CASSLNATNEKLFF. For the CDR3, the DNA is TGCGCCAGCAGCTTGAACGCAACTAATGAAAAACTGTTTTTT. The J gene is TRBJ1-4, the V gene TRBV5-1; D remains unclear. Germline assignment: CDR1 SGHRS and CDR2 YFSETQ. The CDR3 is made up of 14 amino acids. With 1 base removed from V and 0 bases from J, the gap between germline ends came to 4 bases.

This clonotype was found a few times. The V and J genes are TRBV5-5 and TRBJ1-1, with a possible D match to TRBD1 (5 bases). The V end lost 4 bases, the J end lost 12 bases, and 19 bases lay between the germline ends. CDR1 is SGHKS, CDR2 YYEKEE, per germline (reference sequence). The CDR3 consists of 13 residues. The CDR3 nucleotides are TGTGCCAGCAGCCTGACAAAGTGGGGGTTTACTTTCTTT. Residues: CASSLTKWGFTFF.

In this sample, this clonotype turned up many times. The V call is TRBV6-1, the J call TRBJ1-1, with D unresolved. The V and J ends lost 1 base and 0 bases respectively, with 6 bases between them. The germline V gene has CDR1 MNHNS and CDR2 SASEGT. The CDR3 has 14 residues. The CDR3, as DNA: TGTGCCAGCAGTGAAGGGACGATGAACACTGAAGCTTTCTTT. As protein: CASSEGTMNTEAFF.

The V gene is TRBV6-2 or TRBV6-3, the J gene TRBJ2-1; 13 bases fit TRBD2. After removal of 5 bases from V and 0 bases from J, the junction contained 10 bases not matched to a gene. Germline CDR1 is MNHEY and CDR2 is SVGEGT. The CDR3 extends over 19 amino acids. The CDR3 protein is CASSGTGLAGLISYNEQFF. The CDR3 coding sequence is TGTGCCAGCAGTGGCACGGGACTAGCGGGACTTATCTCCTACAATGAGCAGTTCTTC.

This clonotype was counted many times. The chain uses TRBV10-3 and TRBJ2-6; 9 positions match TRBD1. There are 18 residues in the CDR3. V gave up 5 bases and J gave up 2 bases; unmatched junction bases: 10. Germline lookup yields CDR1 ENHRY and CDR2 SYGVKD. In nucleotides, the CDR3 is TGTGCCATCAGTCCCGGGACAGGGAACTCCCCTGGGGCCAACGTCCTGACTTTC. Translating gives CAISPGTGNSPGANVLTF.

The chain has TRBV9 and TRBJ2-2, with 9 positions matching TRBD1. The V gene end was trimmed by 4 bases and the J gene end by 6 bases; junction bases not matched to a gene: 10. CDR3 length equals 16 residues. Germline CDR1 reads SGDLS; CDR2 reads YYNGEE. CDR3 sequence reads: CASSMPGQGRPGELFF. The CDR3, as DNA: TGTGCCAGCAGCATGCCGGGACAGGGCAGACCCGGGGAGCTGTTTTTT.

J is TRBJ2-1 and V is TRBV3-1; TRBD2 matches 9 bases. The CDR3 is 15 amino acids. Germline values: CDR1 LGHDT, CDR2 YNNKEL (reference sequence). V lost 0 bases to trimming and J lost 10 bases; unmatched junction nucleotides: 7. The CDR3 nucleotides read TGTGCCAGCAGCCAAGATAGGGTAGCGGGAGAGGAGCAGTTCTTC. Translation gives CASSQDRVAGEEQFF.